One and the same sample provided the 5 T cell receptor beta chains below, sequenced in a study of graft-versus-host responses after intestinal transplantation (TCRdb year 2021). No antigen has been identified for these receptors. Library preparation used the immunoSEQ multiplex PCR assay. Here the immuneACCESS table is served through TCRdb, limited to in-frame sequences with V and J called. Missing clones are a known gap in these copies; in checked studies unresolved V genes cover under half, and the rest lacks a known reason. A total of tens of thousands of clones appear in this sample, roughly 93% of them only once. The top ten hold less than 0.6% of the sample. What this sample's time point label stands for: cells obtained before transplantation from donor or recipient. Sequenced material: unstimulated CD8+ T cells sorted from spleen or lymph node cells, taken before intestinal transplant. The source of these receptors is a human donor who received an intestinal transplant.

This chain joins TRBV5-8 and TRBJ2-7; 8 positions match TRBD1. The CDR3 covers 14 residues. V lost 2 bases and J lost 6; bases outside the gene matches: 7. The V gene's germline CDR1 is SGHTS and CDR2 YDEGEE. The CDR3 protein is CASSLARGLIEQYF. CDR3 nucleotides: TGTGCCAGCAGCTTAGCCAGGGGGCTGATCGAGCAGTACTTC.

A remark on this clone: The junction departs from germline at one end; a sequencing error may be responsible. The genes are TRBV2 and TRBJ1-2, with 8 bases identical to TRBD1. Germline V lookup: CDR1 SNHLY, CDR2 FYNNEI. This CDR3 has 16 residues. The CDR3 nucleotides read TGTGCCAGCAGGGAAGGGACAGGACCTTCTAACTATGGCTACACCTTC. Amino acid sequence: CASREGTGPSNYGYTF. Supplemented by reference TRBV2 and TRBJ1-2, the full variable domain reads EPEVTQTPSHQVTQMGQEVILRCVPISNHLYFYWYRQILGQKVEFLVSFYNNEISEKSEIFDDQFSVERPDGSNFTLKIRSTKLEDSAMYFCASREGTGPSNYGYTFGSGTRLTVV.

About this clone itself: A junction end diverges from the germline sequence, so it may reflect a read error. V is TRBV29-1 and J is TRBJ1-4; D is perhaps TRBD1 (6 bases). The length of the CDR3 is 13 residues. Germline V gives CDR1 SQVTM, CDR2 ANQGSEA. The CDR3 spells CSVPGQPNEKPFF. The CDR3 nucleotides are TGCAGCGTTCCCGGACAGCCTAATGAAAAACCGTTTTTT.

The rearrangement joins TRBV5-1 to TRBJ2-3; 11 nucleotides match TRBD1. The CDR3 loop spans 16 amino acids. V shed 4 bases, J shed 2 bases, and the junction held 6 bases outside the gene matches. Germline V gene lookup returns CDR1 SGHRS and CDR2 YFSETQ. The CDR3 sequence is CASSPRDRGDTDTQYF. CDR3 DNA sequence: TGCGCCAGCAGCCCCCGGGACAGGGGGGACACAGATACGCAGTATTTT.

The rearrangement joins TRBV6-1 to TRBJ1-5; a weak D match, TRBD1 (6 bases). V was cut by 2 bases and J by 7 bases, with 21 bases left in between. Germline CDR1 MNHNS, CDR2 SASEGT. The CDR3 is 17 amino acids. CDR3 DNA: TGTGCCAGCAGTGAACTTCGGGGTGCGGGGGGGGGCCAGCCCCAGCATTTT. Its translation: CASSELRGAGGGQPQHF.